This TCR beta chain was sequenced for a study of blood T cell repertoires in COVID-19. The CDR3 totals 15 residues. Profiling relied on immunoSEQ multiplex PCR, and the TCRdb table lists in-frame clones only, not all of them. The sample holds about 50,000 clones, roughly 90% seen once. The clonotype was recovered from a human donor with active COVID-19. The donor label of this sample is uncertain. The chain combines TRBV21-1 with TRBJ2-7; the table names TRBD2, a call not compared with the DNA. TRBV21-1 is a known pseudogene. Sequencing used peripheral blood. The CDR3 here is CASSKVGGDGAEQYF. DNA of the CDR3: TGTGCCAGCAGCAAAGTTGGAGGGGACGGGGCCGAGCAGTACTTC.